Sequencing of this T cell receptor beta chain was carried out in a study of CD8 T cells in ankylosing spondylitis. The CDR3 totals 10 residues. Germline CDR1 reads LGHNT; CDR2 reads FRNRAP. A quantitative 5'-RACE method, one with molecular barcodes, was used to make TCR beta libraries. Via MiXCR, TCRdb re-called the 5' RACE reads, giving one row per CDR3 protein. Of about 700,000 distinct CDR3 sequences listed, around 20% are singletons. Study observations and caveats: Certain motif variants had earlier been reported in reactive arthritis synovial fluid and blood. The authors reported significant enrichment of disease-linked clones in matched ankylosing spondylitis synovial fluid. A TCR beta motif of 7 to 9 highly homologous variants seemed to mark ankylosing spondylitis blood. Disease-linked clones were found to be CD8+ and relatively rare in peripheral blood.

This clonotype was detected a few times. Its cognate antigen is unknown. At one boundary the junction diverges from the germline segment, which might be a read error. The clonotype was recovered from a male donor with ankylosing spondylitis. The chain is built from TRBV12-5 and TRBJ2-7, with D hard to call. The specimen sequenced was blood, either unsorted or a sorted T cell fraction (not recorded which). CDR3 protein: CASGRRPRDF. DNA for the CDR3: TGTGCTAGTGGTCGCAGGCCCCGGGACTTC.